This T cell receptor beta chain was sequenced during a study of Graves' ophthalmopathy and Graves' hyperthyroidism. This clonotype has only a few counts. Using RNA transcripts, the TCR beta CDR3 regions were amplified. Second-round multiplex PCR followed a first-round RT-PCR using HTBI primers. TCRdb re-derived calls from the multiplex PCR reads in MiXCR, one entry per CDR3 protein. The sample has 620,000 or so distinct CDR3 sequences; around a fifth are singletons. The CDR3 totals 14 residues. Trimming pared 5 bases from V and 4 bases from J, leaving 9 bases between. The germline V gene encodes CDR1 LGHNT and CDR2 FRNRAP.

The sequencing sample was made of peripheral blood. The clonotype originates from a woman under 30 with stable Graves' hyperthyroidism. Some clones in this sample may be carry-over from other donors' samples. This chain joins TRBV12-5 and TRBJ1-6, with D hard to call. The DNA for the CDR3 is TGTGCTAGTGGTGGCCCCGGATATAATTCACCCCTCCACTTT. This codes for CASGGPGYNSPLHF.